This T cell receptor beta chain was captured by sequencing in a study of blood T cell repertoires in COVID-19. Study-wide background: Specimens from acute and convalescent COVID-19 originated in the United States, Italy and Spain. Sources were T cells, B-cell-depleted T cells, or PBMCs; the material itself was cDNA or gDNA.

CDR1 and CDR2 (germline): KGHSY, FQNENV. CDR3 size: 14 residues. Deletions cut 3 bases from V and 3 bases from J, with 12 bases between. As handled by the study authors: Reference gene primer amplification in the assay estimated nucleated cell counts. Using immunoSEQ multiplex PCR, the repertoire was profiled, and TCRdb retains in-frame clones only, with some absent. The V and J calls and clone size were taken over from that table, and D and trimming were inferred from the DNA. The top ten clones hold approximately 13% of a sample with approximately 97,000 clones, approximately 85% of them seen once. This clone has more than one count but fewer than ten.

The J gene is TRBJ2-7, the V gene TRBV16; D might be TRBD1 (5 bases). The TCR sequence derives from a human donor in a cohort sampled during active COVID-19. The sample consisted of peripheral blood. The CDR3 loop is CASSHPGIFYEQYF. DNA for the CDR3: TGTGCCAGCAGCCACCCAGGGATTTTCTACGAGCAGTACTTC.